Listed here are 21 T cell receptor beta chains from one sample, sequenced in a study of blood T cell repertoires in COVID-19. The assay was immunoSEQ multiplex PCR, and TCRdb's table has in-frame clones only and misses some. The table records 450,000 to 600,000 clones, roughly 87% of them present only once. Sequencing input: PBMCs or T cells enriched from blood (not recorded which). These receptors originate from a woman between 18 and 30 years old who had recovered from COVID-19.

This chain uses TRBV11-2 with TRBJ2-7; 7 bases fit TRBD1. The V segment lost 4 bases and the J segment 5 bases; nucleotides outside the gene matches: 8. The germline V gene has CDR1 SGHAT and CDR2 FQNNGV. The CDR3 has 14 residues. The CDR3 loop reads CASSSTRDRHEQYF. DNA of the CDR3: TGTGCCAGCAGCTCCACCCGGGACAGACACGAGCAGTACTTC.

This clone has more than one count but fewer than ten. The chain recombines TRBV2 with TRBJ1-2, with 7 bases matching TRBD1. Germline-derived CDR1 and CDR2 are SNHLY and FYNNEI. The CDR3 sequence is 13 residues long. The V gene end was trimmed by 8 bases and the J gene end by 0 bases; junction bases not matched to a gene: 3. The CDR3: CASRGQTNYGYTF. Written as DNA, the CDR3 is TGTGCCAGCCGGGGACAGACTAACTATGGCTACACCTTC.

A word on this clone: This sample includes further DNA sequences coding for the same CDR3. V is TRBV28 and J is TRBJ1-3, with D possibly matching TRBD1 (5 bases). V lost 7 bases, J lost 0 bases, and 7 bases lay in between. The germline gives CDR1 MDHEN, CDR2 SYDVKM. This CDR3 has 13 residues. The CDR3 is CASITGSGNTIYF. The CDR3 bases are TGTGCCAGCATAACAGGCTCTGGAAACACCATATATTTT.

As regards this clone: Other DNA sequences within the sample encode an identical CDR3. The rearrangement joins TRBV29-1 to TRBJ1-2, with a weak D call TRBD1 (5 bases). CDR3 length: 12 residues. V lost 7 bases, J lost 5 bases, and 14 bases lay in between. CDR1 is SQVTM and CDR2 is ANQGSEA in the germline V gene. CDR3 nucleotides: TGCAGCGGTCTTACAGGAAATTATGGCTACACCTTC. Its translation is CSGLTGNYGYTF.

The chain combines TRBV19 with TRBJ1-6; maybe TRBD1 (5 bases). There are 16 residues in the CDR3. CDR1 is LNHDA and CDR2 is SQIVND in the germline V gene (reference sequence). The V gene lost 6 bases and the J gene lost 7 bases, with 19 bases spanning the gap. The CDR3 sequence: CASSRGSGAENSPLHF. For the CDR3, the DNA is TGTGCCAGTAGCAGAGGAAGCGGGGCAGAAAATTCACCCCTCCACTTT.

The chain combines TRBV15 with TRBJ2-1; TRBD2 agrees at 7 bases. The J segment lost 12 bases and the V segment lost 1 base, leaving 0 bases of the junction unmatched. Germline CDR1 LNHNV, CDR2 YYDKDF (reference sequence). CDR3 size: 11 residues. CDR3 in amino acids: CATSRGGGQFF. In DNA, the CDR3 is TGTGCCACCAGCAGAGGGGGGGGGCAGTTCTTC.

The chain uses TRBV5-1 and TRBJ2-7; D is perhaps TRBD2 (5 bases). This CDR3 has 13 residues. Germline CDR1 reads SGHRS; CDR2 reads YFSETQ. Trimming removed 0 bases at V and 5 bases at J, with 9 bases between. This CDR3 is CASSLAVGDEQYF. In DNA, the CDR3 is TGCGCCAGCAGCTTGGCGGTCGGGGACGAGCAGTACTTC.

This clone was detected a few times. The V call is TRBV6-5, the J call TRBJ2-2; 8 positions agree with TRBD1. Germline CDR1 reads MNHEY; CDR2 reads SVGAGI. J gave up 11 bases and V 5 bases, and 10 bases lay outside the gene matches. The CDR3 has 14 amino acids. CDR3 sequence reads: CASSPQGGENELFF. CDR3 DNA sequence: TGTGCCAGCAGTCCACAGGGGGGAGAAAATGAGCTGTTTTTT.

This sequence joins TRBV9 and TRBJ2-1, with 7 bases fitting TRBD1. Germline lookup yields CDR1 SGDLS and CDR2 YYNGEE. V lost 0 bases to trimming and J lost 6 bases; unmatched junction nucleotides: 6. There are 15 residues in the CDR3. This chain's CDR3 is CASSVEGARSNEQFF. CDR3 coding DNA: TGTGCCAGCAGCGTAGAGGGGGCTAGGTCCAATGAGCAGTTCTTC.

The rearrangement uses TRBV7-9 and TRBJ1-2; D gene unclear. CDR3 length: 12 residues. Germline V gene sequence: CDR1 SEHNR, CDR2 FQNEAQ (reference sequence). Trimming took 6 bases from V and 9 from J, leaving 14 bases between them. The CDR3 is CASRLSEGRYTF. The CDR3 bases are TGTGCCAGCAGGCTCTCTGAGGGCCGCTACACCTTC.

V is TRBV4-1 and J is TRBJ2-1; D possibly corresponds to TRBD2 (6 bases). Trimming removed 1 base at V and 9 bases at J, with 16 bases between. The CDR3 loop spans 15 amino acids. Germline-derived CDR1 and CDR2 are MGHRA and YSYEKL. DNA for the CDR3: TGCGCCAGCAGCCAAGCTGGGCTTCAGGGAGGTGAGCAGTTCTTC. It is translated as CASSQAGLQGGEQFF.

This chain uses TRBV30 with TRBJ1-3, with TRBD1 matching over 8 bases. V shed 4 bases, J shed 0 bases, and the junction held 14 bases outside the gene matches. CDR3 length equals 18 residues. The germline V gene encodes CDR1 GTSNPN and CDR2 SVGIG (reference sequence). The DNA for the CDR3 is TGTGCCTGGACTCTGACACATCGGACAGGGAGCTCTGGAAACACCATATATTTT. It encodes CAWTLTHRTGSSGNTIYF.

This clone turned up a few times. CDR3 amino acids: CASSLSGGRTITNEQFF. DNA for the CDR3: TGTGCCAGCAGCTTGAGCGGGGGACGAACAATCACCAATGAGCAGTTCTTC. The chain carries TRBV7-8 and TRBJ2-1; 8 bases agree with TRBD2. V dropped 3 bases and J dropped 6; count of bases not matched to a gene: 13. The CDR3 loop spans 17 amino acids. CDR1 SGHVS and CDR2 FQNEAQ come from the germline V gene.

V and J are TRBV6-5 and TRBJ1-5; unclear D gene. V lost 2 bases and J lost 2, with 10 bases in between. The CDR3 contains 15 residues. CDR1 and CDR2 from the germline V gene are MNHEY and SVGAGI. In nucleotides, the CDR3 is TGTGCCAGCAGTTACGCACCTAGTGGCAATCAGCCCCAGCATTTT. It encodes CASSYAPSGNQPQHF.

The V gene is TRBV5-8, the J gene TRBJ1-1, with D uncertain. CDR1 is SGHTS and CDR2 is YDEGEE in the germline V gene. Trimming removed 6 bases from V and 1 base from J, with 10 bases in between. CDR3 length: 13 residues. The CDR3 loop is CASTVRRNTEAFF. The CDR3 coding sequence is TGTGCCAGCACGGTCAGGCGGAACACTGAAGCTTTCTTT.

The chain has TRBV5-4 and TRBJ1-2; 11 nucleotides align to TRBD1. The germline V gene encodes CDR1 SGHNT and CDR2 YYREEE (reference sequence). This CDR3 region has 16 residues. J was trimmed by 5 bases and V by 3 bases; bases with no gene match: 9. The CDR3: CASSSGGTGGGYGYTF. In DNA, the CDR3 is TGTGCCAGCAGCTCCGGGGGGACAGGGGGAGGTTATGGCTACACCTTC.

The rearrangement links TRBV10-3 to TRBJ2-7, with 8 bases identical to TRBD2. The V segment lost 0 bases and the J segment 12 bases; nucleotides outside the gene matches: 1. From germline, CDR1 is ENHRY and CDR2 SYGVKD. The CDR3 runs to 11 residues. The CDR3 nucleotides are TGTGCCATCAGTGAGTCGCGGGGGGTGTACTTC. This sequence encodes CAISESRGVYF.

V and J are TRBV19 and TRBJ1-2; D gene uncertain. The CDR3 has 13 residues. The germline V gene encodes CDR1 LNHDA and CDR2 SQIVND (reference sequence). V was cut by 2 bases and J by 13 bases, with 17 bases left in between. CDR3 sequence: CASSITLDSLGTF. The CDR3 bases are TGTGCCAGTAGTATAACCCTTGACTCATTAGGCACCTTC.

V and J are TRBV2 and TRBJ2-1; tentative D call: TRBD2 (6 bases). CDR1 is SNHLY, CDR2 FYNNEI, per germline. The CDR3 runs to 12 residues. The V end lost 6 bases, the J end lost 12 bases, and 15 bases lay between the germline ends. For the CDR3, the DNA is TGTGCCAGCAGCCTGGAGGAGGGTGTGCAGTTCTTC. It encodes CASSLEEGVQFF.

J is TRBJ1-1 and V is TRBV25-1, with D hard to call. This CDR3 has 13 residues. V lost 6 bases and J 1 base, leaving 9 bases between the germline ends. Per the germline V gene, CDR1 is MGHDK and CDR2 is SYGVNS. The CDR3 sequence: CASSWGGNTEAFF. The DNA for the CDR3 is TGTGCCAGCAGCTGGGGAGGGAACACTGAAGCTTTCTTT.

The rearrangement uses TRBV7-2 and TRBJ1-2, with a possible D match to TRBD1 (6 bases). V lost 2 bases to trimming and J lost 3 bases, with 22 bases between them. Germline V gene sequence: CDR1 SGHTA, CDR2 FQGNSA. This CDR3 spans 18 amino acids. The CDR3 sequence is CASSLKTNRVVIDYGYTF. In DNA, the CDR3 is TGTGCCAGCAGCTTAAAGACCAACAGGGTCGTTATTGACTATGGCTACACCTTC. The variable domain in full, with the rest retrieved from reference TRBV7-2 and TRBJ1-2, is GAGVSQSPSNKVTEKGKDVELRCDPISGHTALYWYRQSLGQGLEFLIYFQGNSAPDKSGLPSDRFSAERTGGSVSTLTIQRTQQEDSAVYLCASSLKTNRVVIDYGYTFGSGTRLTVV.